This is a list of T cell receptor beta chains from one sample in a study of blood T cell repertoires in COVID-19. TCRdb's table, derived via immunoSEQ multiplex PCR, lists solely in-frame clones and lacks some. The table shows hundreds of thousands of clones, with about 88% occurring only once. Sequencing input: PBMCs or T cells enriched from blood (not recorded which). These receptors all stem from a woman in her forties or fifties who had recovered from COVID-19. The CDR3 runs from the conserved cysteine through the conserved F or W. D genes are given only for firm matches. Size is omitted from some rows. Given values are once, few, many or a class for expanded clones.

TRBV6-4,TRBD2,TRBJ2-2,.,CASSVPSGRSTGELFF,TGTGCCAGCAGTGTCCCTAGCGGGAGAAGTACCGGGGAGCTGTTTTTT
TRBV7-9,TRBD1,TRBJ1-2,few,CASSSRSGGISYGYTF,TGTGCCAGCAGCTCGAGATCAGGGGGAATCTCCTATGGCTACACCTTC
TRBV2,.,TRBJ1-4,.,CASMFGVEKLFF,TGTGCCAGCATGTTCGGAGTTGAAAAACTGTTTTTT
TRBV7-9,TRBD2,TRBJ2-1,few,CASSPTSGGRNEQFF,TGTGCCAGCAGCCCTACTAGCGGGGGCCGAAATGAGCAGTTCTTC
TRBV2,.,TRBJ2-7,.,CASIPPGAYEQYF,TGTGCCAGCATCCCCCCAGGGGCCTACGAGCAGTACTTC
TRBV5-1,.,TRBJ1-1,.,CASSLVRGDTEAFF,TGCGCCAGCAGCTTGGTTCGGGGAGACACTGAAGCTTTCTTT
TRBV30,TRBD1,TRBJ1-5,.,CAWSVSGRGLQPQHF,TGTGCCTGGAGTGTATCAGGCAGGGGGCTTCAGCCCCAGCATTTT
TRBV5-4,.,TRBJ2-7,.,CASRGGAASYEQYF,TGTGCCAGCAGAGGAGGGGCTGCATCCTACGAGCAGTACTTC
TRBV7-2,TRBD1,TRBJ1-1,.,CASSLALTGGTEAFF,TGTGCCAGCAGCTTAGCGTTGACAGGGGGCACTGAAGCTTTCTTT
TRBV25-1,TRBD1,TRBJ1-6,.,CARRPLDRVNSPLHF,TGTGCCCGACGACCGCTAGACAGGGTTAATTCACCCCTCCACTTT
TRBV5-1,TRBD2,TRBJ2-7,.,CASSLGRYSYEQYF,TGCGCCAGCAGCCTCGGGAGGTACTCCTACGAGCAGTACTTC
TRBV18,TRBD1,TRBJ1-2,.,CASSPGTGLGYTF,TGTGCCAGCTCCCCCGGGACAGGTCTTGGCTACACCTTC
TRBV4-1,TRBD2,TRBJ2-7,.,CASSQVAGLADPYEQYF,TGCGCCAGCAGCCAAGTAGCGGGACTAGCGGATCCCTACGAGCAGTACTTC
TRBV7-9,TRBD1,TRBJ2-5,.,CASSLVKTGDLQETQYF,TGTGCCAGCAGCTTAGTCAAGACAGGGGACCTCCAAGAGACCCAGTACTTC
TRBV6-5,.,TRBJ1-1,.,CASSYSGLAATEAFF,TGTGCCAGCAGTTACTCTGGACTGGCGGCCACTGAAGCTTTCTTT
TRBV19,TRBD1,TRBJ1-2,few,CATRTGLNYGYTF,TGTGCCACTCGGACAGGGCTTAACTATGGCTACACCTTC
TRBV30,TRBD1,TRBJ2-2,.,CAWSIGAGGRTGELFF,TGTGCCTGGAGTATTGGGGCAGGGGGCCGCACCGGGGAGCTGTTTTTT
TRBV9,TRBD1,TRBJ2-7,.,CASSADTGGYYEQYF,TGTGCCAGCAGCGCGGACACAGGGGGGTACTACGAGCAGTACTTC
TRBV28,TRBD1,TRBJ1-5,few,CASRTQGENQPQHF,TGTGCCAGCAGAACACAGGGGGAGAATCAGCCCCAGCATTTT
TRBV7-3,TRBD2,TRBJ2-1,few,CASSSEAGAYNEQFF,TGTGCCAGCAGCTCTGAAGCGGGAGCCTACAATGAGCAGTTCTTC
TRBV10-2,TRBD1,TRBJ2-1,once,CAIAIPGTGQHEQFF,TGCGCCATCGCTATTCCCGGGACAGGGCAGCATGAGCAGTTCTTC
TRBV7-3,.,TRBJ1-1,.,CASSAQENTEAFF,TGTGCCAGCAGCGCACAGGAGAACACTGAAGCTTTCTTT
TRBV18,TRBD1,TRBJ1-1,once,CASSATGASGMNTEAFF,TGTGCCAGCTCAGCGACAGGGGCATCCGGTATGAACACTGAAGCTTTCTTT
TRBV29-1,TRBD2,TRBJ2-2,.,CSARTSGLNTGELFF,TGCAGCGCCAGGACTAGCGGCCTAAACACCGGGGAGCTGTTTTTT
TRBV15,.,TRBJ1-2,.,CATSRDRDKIYGYTF,TGTGCCACCAGCAGAGATAGGGACAAGATCTATGGCTACACCTTC
TRBV18,.,TRBJ1-1,.,CASSPADQGFTEAFF,TGTGCCAGCTCACCAGCGGATCAGGGATTCACTGAAGCTTTCTTT
TRBV3-1/TRBV3-2,.,TRBJ1-2,.,CASSLTRNIYGYTF,TGTGCCAGCAGCCTTACCAGGAATATCTATGGCTACACCTTC
TRBV18,.,TRBJ2-2,few,CASSPQGQENTGELFF,TGTGCCAGCTCACCGCAGGGGCAGGAGAACACCGGGGAGCTGTTTTTT
TRBV7-9,TRBD1,TRBJ1-1,.,CASSRFTGDSLGTEAFF,TGTGCCAGCAGCAGATTTACAGGGGACTCCCTCGGAACTGAAGCTTTCTTT
TRBV28,.,TRBJ1-5,.,CASSFRGINQPQHF,TGTGCCAGCAGTTTTCGAGGGATCAATCAGCCCCAGCATTTT
TRBV30,TRBD2,TRBJ2-7,.,CAWSHTGGPYEQYF,TGTGCCTGGAGTCATACGGGAGGGCCTTACGAGCAGTACTTC
TRBV2,TRBD1,TRBJ1-4,.,CASSSDRGREKLFF,TGTGCCAGCAGTTCTGACAGGGGGCGAGAAAAACTGTTTTTT
TRBV19,.,TRBJ1-3,.,CASSPGGSGNTIYF,TGTGCCAGTAGCCCGGGGGGCTCTGGAAACACCATATATTTT
TRBV14,.,TRBJ1-1,.,CASSRLGVNTEAFF,TGTGCCAGCAGCCGCCTAGGGGTGAACACTGAAGCTTTCTTT
TRBV24-1,TRBD2,TRBJ2-3,.,CATSDSTPSGRARGTDTQYF,TGTGCCACCAGTGATTCCACTCCTAGCGGGAGGGCCCGGGGCACAGATACGCAGTATTTT
TRBV29-1,.,TRBJ1-1,few,CSVDNRVRNTEAFF,TGCAGCGTTGACAACAGGGTGAGGAACACTGAAGCTTTCTTT
TRBV7-3,TRBD2,TRBJ2-1,once,CASSRTSGFNEQFF,TGTGCCAGCAGCCGGACTAGCGGATTCAATGAGCAGTTCTTC
TRBV19,.,TRBJ1-2,few,CASSTPGWGYTF,TGTGCCAGTAGTACCCCAGGGTGGGGCTACACCTTC
TRBV19,TRBD2,TRBJ2-2,.,CASRRELISGELFF,TGTGCCAGTAGGCGGGAGTTGATCTCCGGGGAGCTGTTTTTT
TRBV4-1,TRBD1,TRBJ1-5,.,CASSQVITGGEQPQHF,TGCGCCAGCAGCCAAGTCATTACAGGGGGGGAACAGCCCCAGCATTTT
TRBV28,.,TRBJ1-2,.,CASSTTQTEYGYTF,TGTGCCAGCAGCACAACCCAGACAGAGTATGGCTACACCTTC
TRBV12-3/TRBV12-4,.,TRBJ2-7,.,CASSLSWAEQYF,TGTGCCAGCAGTTTGTCGTGGGCAGAGCAGTACTTC
TRBV2,.,TRBJ2-3,.,CASGGAATSTDTQYF,TGTGCCAGCGGCGGCGCAGCGACTAGCACAGATACGCAGTATTTT
TRBV28,TRBD2,TRBJ2-1,.,CASSLAGLAYNEQFF,TGTGCCAGCAGCCTAGCGGGATTAGCATACAATGAGCAGTTCTTC
TRBV3-1/TRBV3-2,TRBD2,TRBJ2-1,.,CASSQGGLAGPLF,TGTGCCAGCAGCCAAGGCGGACTAGCCGGTCCTCTCTTC
TRBV7-2,TRBD1,TRBJ2-1,.,CASSFAGTVSYNEQFF,TGTGCCAGCAGCTTCGCCGGGACAGTTTCCTACAATGAGCAGTTCTTC
TRBV19,.,TRBJ2-3,.,CASKQRSTDTQYF,TGTGCCAGTAAACAGCGGAGCACAGATACGCAGTATTTT
TRBV14,.,TRBJ2-7,.,CASSQALPPYEQYF,TGTGCCAGCAGCCAAGCCCTCCCCCCCTACGAGCAGTACTTC
TRBV19,.,TRBJ2-1,.,CASSTLTGQTRYNEQFF,TGTGCCAGTAGTACCCTCACTGGACAGACCAGATACAATGAGCAGTTCTTC
TRBV5-4,TRBD1,TRBJ2-7,.,CASSTRTGGVDEQYF,TGTGCCAGCAGCACGAGGACAGGGGGCGTCGATGAGCAGTACTTC
TRBV6-2/TRBV6-3,.,TRBJ2-1,.,CASSPDRGRGFF,TGTGCCAGCAGTCCGGACCGGGGTAGAGGGTTCTTC
TRBV7-2,.,TRBJ1-6,.,CASSLEYRAYSPLHF,TGTGCCAGCAGCTTAGAGTACAGGGCCTATTCACCCCTCCACTTT
TRBV19,.,TRBJ2-7,.,CASSASLGEQYF,TGTGCCAGTAGTGCTAGTCTCGGCGAGCAGTACTTC
TRBV28,TRBD1,TRBJ2-2,few,CASSYGTGLTGELFF,TGTGCCAGCAGTTATGGGACAGGGCTTACCGGGGAGCTGTTTTTT
TRBV28,.,TRBJ2-7,.,CASSSVGQTSPYEQYF,TGTGCCAGCAGTTCGGTAGGCCAGACTTCACCCTACGAGCAGTACTTC